Following are 26 T cell receptor beta chains from one sample sequenced in a study of shared T cell receptors in the human thymus. TCRdb's table, derived via immunoSEQ multiplex PCR, lists solely in-frame clones and lacks some. The data show roughly 560,000 clones, around 78% seen once. The data also belong to a second study, concerning human thymus T cells.

Sequenced sample: thymocytes. Receptor source: a boy in the first two years of life with a congenital heart defect.

The rearrangement uses TRBV9 and TRBJ2-6; tentative D call: TRBD1 (5 bases). Germline CDR1 reads SGDLS; CDR2 reads YYNGEE. Trimming removed 4 bases from V and 3 bases from J, with 14 bases in between. CDR3 length equals 16 residues. The CDR3 nucleotides are TGTGCCAGCAGCCCTCGGACATCTGGTGGGGCCAACGTCCTGACTTTC. It is translated as CASSPRTSGGANVLTF.

The chain combines TRBV25-1 with TRBJ2-1, with 9 bases aligning to TRBD2. V shed 5 bases, J shed 1 base, and the junction held 3 bases outside the gene matches. This CDR3 region has 15 residues. CDR1 MGHDK and CDR2 SYGVNS come from the germline V gene. CDR3 nucleotide sequence: TGTGCCAGCAGTTCTAGCGGGAAGTCCTACAATGAGCAGTTCTTC. This gives the protein CASSSSGKSYNEQFF.

The chain employs TRBV28 and TRBJ2-3; a weak D match, TRBD1 (6 bases). Trimming cost V 6 bases and J 0 bases, with 13 bases left between them. The CDR3 loop spans 15 amino acids. In germline, CDR1 is MDHEN, CDR2 SYDVKM. Here the CDR3 DNA reads TGTGCCAGCAGATCCGGGGACACAAGCACAGATACGCAGTATTTT. Translation: CASRSGDTSTDTQYF.

This rearrangement joins TRBV29-1 to TRBJ2-5; a weak D match, TRBD2 (7 bases). Trimming removed 7 bases from V and 4 bases from J, with 22 bases in between. The CDR3 runs to 15 residues. Germline CDR1 is SQVTM and CDR2 is ANQGSEA. The CDR3 sequence is CSAERGGGARETQYF. The CDR3 DNA reads as TGCAGCGCCGAGAGAGGGGGGGGCGCCCGAGAGACCCAGTACTTC.

This clone has only a few counts. In DNA, the CDR3 is TGTGCCAGCAGCGCAAGACTAGCGGGAGGGGAGACCCAGTACTTC. Translated: CASSARLAGGETQYF. The V gene is TRBV9, the J gene TRBJ2-5; TRBD2 agrees at 14 bases. CDR1 SGDLS and CDR2 YYNGEE come from the germline V gene. Losses at the gene ends were 3 bases for V and 5 bases for J; bases not matched to a gene: 3. The length of the CDR3 is 15 residues.

J is TRBJ2-1 and V is TRBV11-3, with 7 bases identical to TRBD2. CDR1 SGHNT and CDR2 YENEEA come from the germline V gene. V lost 5 bases and J lost 7; bases outside the gene matches: 8. This CDR3 spans 14 amino acids. The CDR3 region has the DNA TGTGCCAGCAGCCGGACTAGTAGGTCGAATGAGCAGTTCTTC. Amino acids: CASSRTSRSNEQFF.

This sequence joins TRBV27 and TRBJ2-1, with a weak D call TRBD2 (5 bases). Germline V gene data show CDR1 as MNHEY and CDR2 as SMNVEV (reference sequence). This CDR3 is 13 amino acids long. Trimming cost V 7 bases and J 5 bases, with 12 bases left between them. As DNA, the CDR3 is TGTGCCAGCACCCATCGGGAAAACAATGAGCAGTTCTTC. It is translated as CASTHRENNEQFF.

Here the CDR3 reads CASSVASSGPYEQYF. The CDR3 coding sequence is TGTGCCAGCAGTGTTGCGTCTAGCGGGCCCTACGAGCAGTACTTC. V usage is TRBV6-4 and J usage is TRBJ2-7; 8 bases align to TRBD2. The trim removed 4 bases at V and 2 bases at J, leaving 7 bases unmatched. This CDR3 has 15 amino acids. Germline V gene data show CDR1 as MRHNA and CDR2 as SNTAGT.

This chain joins TRBV4-2 and TRBJ2-2; a possible D gene is TRBD2 (5 bases). V was cut by 7 bases and J by 7 bases, with 25 bases left in between. Looked up from germline, CDR1 is LGHNA and CDR2 is YNFKEQ. This CDR3 is built from 17 residues. In DNA, the CDR3 is TGTGCCAGCAACCTTGGTCAGGCCCCACGGGATGGCGGGGAGCTGTTTTTT. Translation: CASNLGQAPRDGGELFF.

V gene TRBV30 combines with J gene TRBJ2-2; 10 bases align to TRBD2. The CDR3 contains 15 residues. V trimming: 0 bases; J trimming: 6 bases; junction bases outside the gene matches: 4. Germline CDR1 GTSNPN, CDR2 SVGIG (reference sequence). The CDR3 sequence: CAWSVSGRAPGELFF. The CDR3 DNA follows: TGTGCCTGGAGTGTGAGCGGGAGGGCCCCCGGGGAGCTGTTTTTT.

This clone was detected only a few times. The chain employs TRBV28 and TRBJ2-7, with 9 bases fitting TRBD1. In germline, CDR1 is MDHEN, CDR2 SYDVKM. This CDR3 comprises 19 residues. J gave up 3 bases and V 5 bases, and 20 bases lay outside the gene matches. The CDR3 region is CASSPAFGQGPTYGYEQYF. The CDR3 nucleotides are TGTGCCAGCAGTCCCGCCTTCGGACAGGGGCCTACTTACGGCTACGAGCAGTACTTC.

The chain carries TRBV5-4 and TRBJ2-5, with D unresolved. V lost 0 bases to trimming and J lost 2 bases, with 8 bases between them. The germline V gene encodes CDR1 SGHNT and CDR2 YYREEE (reference sequence). The CDR3 loop spans 14 amino acids. CDR3: CASSLVWQQETQYF. DNA of the CDR3: TGTGCCAGCAGCTTGGTGTGGCAGCAAGAGACCCAGTACTTC.

The V and J genes are TRBV4-1 and TRBJ2-3; no definite D call. Germline V gene data show CDR1 as MGHRA and CDR2 as YSYEKL. Trimming pared 1 base from V and 6 bases from J, leaving 8 bases between. The CDR3 loop spans 13 amino acids. This CDR3 reads CASSQALEDTQYF. The CDR3 DNA follows: TGCGCCAGCAGCCAAGCCCTAGAGGATACGCAGTATTTT.

The V and J genes are TRBV7-6 and TRBJ1-2, with 8 bases that match TRBD1. This CDR3 has 18 residues. Germline V CDR1 and CDR2: SGHVS, FNYEAQ. J lost 1 base, V lost 1 base, and 11 bases had no gene match. DNA of the CDR3: TGTGCCAGCAGCTTAGAGAGGGGAGGACAGGGTCTTAACTATGGCTACACCTTC. Residues: CASSLERGGQGLNYGYTF.

The chain combines TRBV4-3 with TRBJ2-7, with D tentatively TRBD2 (11 bases). Germline values: CDR1 LGHNA, CDR2 YSLEER. CDR3 size: 18 residues. V was shortened by 0 bases and J by 3 bases, with 21 bases between the two germline ends. CDR3 residues: CASSQDSDRGTSGYEQYF. The CDR3 nucleotides are TGCGCCAGCAGCCAAGATTCGGACAGGGGGACTAGCGGCTACGAGCAGTACTTC.

This clone showed up just once. The genes are TRBV7-4 and TRBJ2-7; possibly TRBD1 for D (6 bases). Per germline, CDR1 SGHVT and CDR2 SQSDAQ. The CDR3 covers 15 residues. V was clipped by 5 bases and J by 3 bases, with 17 bases between them. The CDR3 sequence is CASSPTHRVDYEQYF. The CDR3 nucleotides are TGTGCCAGCAGCCCGACTCACAGGGTGGACTACGAGCAGTACTTC.

This chain uses TRBV30 with TRBJ1-2; D unresolved. CDR3 length equals 12 residues. Germline lookup yields CDR1 GTSNPN and CDR2 SVGIG (reference sequence). V was shortened by 4 bases and J by 5 bases, with 11 bases between the two germline ends. CDR3 coding DNA: TGTGCCTGGAAACATGGGCAATATGGCTACACCTTC. Translating it yields CAWKHGQYGYTF.

The chain couples TRBV4-1 to TRBJ2-2, with TRBD2 identical over 13 bases. Germline loops: CDR1 MGHRA, CDR2 YSYEKL. V lost 0 bases to trimming and J lost 5 bases; unmatched junction nucleotides: 6. The CDR3 is 18 residues long. This CDR3 is CASSQDLTGLAGTGELFF. CDR3 in DNA: TGCGCCAGCAGCCAAGATCTGACGGGACTAGCGGGGACCGGGGAGCTGTTTTTT.

The sample holds a few counts of this clone. The chain has TRBV6-6 and TRBJ2-1; 7 bases are shared with TRBD2. The CDR3 runs 16 residues. Germline V gene sequence: CDR1 MNHNY, CDR2 SVGAGI (reference sequence). V lost 5 bases and J lost 1; bases outside the gene matches: 8. The CDR3 reads CASSPETSPSYNEQFF. For the CDR3, the DNA is TGTGCCAGCAGTCCTGAGACTAGCCCTTCCTACAATGAGCAGTTCTTC.

The chain combines TRBV14 with TRBJ2-2, with D unresolved. The germline CDR1 and CDR2 sequences are SGHDN and FVKESK. Trimming pared 4 bases from V and 0 bases from J, leaving 18 bases between. The CDR3 is made up of 18 amino acids. CDR3 sequence reads: CASSPGLLHTANTGELFF. The CDR3 DNA follows: TGTGCCAGCAGCCCGGGTCTACTACATACTGCGAACACCGGGGAGCTGTTTTTT.

V is TRBV25-1 and J is TRBJ2-3, with TRBD2 matching 11 bases. Trimming removed 6 bases from V and 3 bases from J; junction bases left unmatched: 2. CDR3 size: 14 residues. Germline CDR1 is MGHDK and CDR2 is SYGVNS. The CDR3 here is CASRTSGMTDTQYF. The CDR3, as DNA: TGTGCCAGCAGGACTAGCGGGATGACAGATACGCAGTATTTT. Filled out from reference TRBV25-1 and TRBJ2-3, the complete variable domain reads EADIYQTPRYLVIGTGKKITLECSQTMGHDKMYWYQQDPGMELHLIHYSYGVNSTEKGDLSSESTVSRIRTEHFPLTLESARPSHTSQYLCASRTSGMTDTQYFGPGTRLTVL.

This chain joins TRBV7-2 and TRBJ2-7, with 7 bases identical to TRBD1. This CDR3 region has 15 residues. V dropped 3 bases and J dropped 4; count of bases not matched to a gene: 9. Germline values: CDR1 SGHTA, CDR2 FQGNSA. The CDR3 here is CASSFLGTVVYEQYF. CDR3 nucleotide sequence: TGTGCCAGCAGCTTCTTGGGGACAGTAGTTTACGAGCAGTACTTC.

As regards this clone: In the same sample, other DNA sequences code for this CDR3. The rearrangement joins TRBV27 to TRBJ1-1, with D possibly matching TRBD1 (5 bases). Germline V lookup: CDR1 MNHEY, CDR2 SMNVEV (reference sequence). V was clipped by 4 bases and J by 1 base, with 7 bases between them. The CDR3 is made up of 13 amino acids. In DNA form, the CDR3 reads TGTGCCAGCAGTTCCACAGGGAACACTGAAGCTTTCTTT. Its protein is CASSSTGNTEAFF.

This chain joins TRBV11-2 and TRBJ2-1; D is uncertain. The CDR3 loop spans 16 amino acids. The V gene's germline CDR1 is SGHAT and CDR2 FQNNGV. The V end was cut by 1 base, the J end by 4 bases, with 14 bases between. CDR3 region: CASSLAFFGLYNEQFF. The CDR3 DNA reads as TGTGCCAGCAGCTTAGCCTTCTTTGGGCTTTACAATGAGCAGTTCTTC.

The V and J genes are TRBV10-2 and TRBJ2-1; the match to TRBD2 covers 7 bases. Germline V lookup: CDR1 WSHSY, CDR2 SAAADI. This CDR3 is 15 amino acids long. After removal of 10 bases from V and 2 bases from J, the junction contained 11 bases not matched to a gene. CDR3 region: CAIQERREPYNEQFF. The CDR3 coding sequence is TGCGCCATCCAAGAGAGGCGGGAGCCCTACAATGAGCAGTTCTTC.

The count of this clone is one. J is TRBJ2-3 and V is TRBV12-5, with 7 bases identical to TRBD2. Germline values: CDR1 LGHNT, CDR2 FRNRAP. With V trimmed by 7 bases and J by 0 bases, 10 bases remained unmatched. The CDR3 consists of 16 residues. Here the CDR3 reads CASVNSGVTSTDTQYF. The CDR3 bases are TGTGCTAGTGTTAACAGCGGGGTGACTAGCACAGATACGCAGTATTTT.